This TCR beta chain was found in a study of cytomegalovirus exposure and HLA in healthy donors. Regarding the study as a whole: Reports credit the classifier with highly specific, highly sensitive diagnosis of cytomegalovirus status. By a later analysis, the bulk of CMV-associated TCR beta chains appeared HLA-restricted. A missense variant in DCLRE1C was later tied to TCR beta V- and J-gene trimming.

Germline values: CDR1 MNHNY, CDR2 SVGAGI (reference sequence). The CDR3 has 16 amino acids. Use of 60 Vbeta and 13 Jbeta primers characterized the PCR. In the original processing: In a later analysis, 60 million to 90 million unique TCR beta chains included roughly 11 million shared by two or more donors. Here immunoSEQ multiplex PCR was the method, and the copy in TCRdb shows in-frame clones only, minus some. The D gene and trimming were derived from the DNA, and the V and J assignments and clone size from that table. The table records around 78,000 clones, around 81% of them present only once. For this clone: The antigen remains unidentified. At one of its ends the junction is not consistent with the germline gene, which may arise from a read error.

The sample comprised PBMCs. The chain combines TRBV6-6 with TRBJ1-5; TRBD1 matches at 7 bases. The receptor comes from a male donor in good health and CMV-seronegative. CDR3 coding DNA: TGTGCCAGCAGTTCCGAGACAGGGATGAGCAATCAGCCCCAGAATTTT. This encodes CASSSETGMSNQPQNF.